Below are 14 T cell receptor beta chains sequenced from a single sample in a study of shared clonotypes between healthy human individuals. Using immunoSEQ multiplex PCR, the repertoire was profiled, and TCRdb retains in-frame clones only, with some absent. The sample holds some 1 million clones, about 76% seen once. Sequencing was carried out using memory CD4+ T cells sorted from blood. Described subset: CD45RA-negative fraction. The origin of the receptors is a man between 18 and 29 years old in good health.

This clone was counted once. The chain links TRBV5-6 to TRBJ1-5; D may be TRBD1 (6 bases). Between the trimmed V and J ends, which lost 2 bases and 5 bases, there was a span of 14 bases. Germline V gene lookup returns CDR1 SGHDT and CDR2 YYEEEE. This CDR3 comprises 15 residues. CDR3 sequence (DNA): TGTGCCAGCAGCTTATCGGGGGGCCCTGATCAGCCCCAGCATTTT. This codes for CASSLSGGPDQPQHF. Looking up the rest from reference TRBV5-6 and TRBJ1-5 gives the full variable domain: DAGVTQSPTHLIKTRGQQVTLRCSPKSGHDTVSWYQQALGQGPQFIFQYYEEEERQRGNFPDRFSGHQFPNYSSELNVNALLLGDSALYLCASSLSGGPDQPQHFGDGTRLSIL.

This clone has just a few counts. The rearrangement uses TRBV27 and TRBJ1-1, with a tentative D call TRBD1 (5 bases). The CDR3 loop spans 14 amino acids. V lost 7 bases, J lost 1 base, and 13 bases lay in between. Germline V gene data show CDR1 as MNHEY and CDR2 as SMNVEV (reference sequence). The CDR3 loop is CASKWDGRNTEAFF. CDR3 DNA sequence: TGTGCCAGCAAATGGGACGGAAGGAACACTGAAGCTTTCTTT.

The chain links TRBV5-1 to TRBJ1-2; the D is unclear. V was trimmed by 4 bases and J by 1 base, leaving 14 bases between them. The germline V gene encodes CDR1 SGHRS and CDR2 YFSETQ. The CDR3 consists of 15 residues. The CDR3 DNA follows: TGCGCCAGCAGCCTGGGAATATTTCTTAACTATGGCTACACCTTC. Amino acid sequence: CASSLGIFLNYGYTF.

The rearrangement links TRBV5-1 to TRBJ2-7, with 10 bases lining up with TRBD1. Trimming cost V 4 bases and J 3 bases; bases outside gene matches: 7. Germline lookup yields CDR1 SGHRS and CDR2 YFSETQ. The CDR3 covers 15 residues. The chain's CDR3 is CASSRGGTGDYEQYF. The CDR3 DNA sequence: TGCGCCAGCAGCCGTGGGGGGACAGGGGACTACGAGCAGTACTTC. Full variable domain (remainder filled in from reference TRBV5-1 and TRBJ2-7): KAGVTQTPRYLIKTRGQQVTLSCSPISGHRSVSWYQQTPGQGLQFLFEYFSETQRNKGNFPGRFSGRQFSNSRSEMNVSTLELGDSALYLCASSRGGTGDYEQYFGPGTRLTVT.

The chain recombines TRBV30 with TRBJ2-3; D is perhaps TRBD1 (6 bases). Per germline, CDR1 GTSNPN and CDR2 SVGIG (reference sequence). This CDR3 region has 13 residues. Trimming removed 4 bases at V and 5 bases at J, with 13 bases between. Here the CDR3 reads CAWKWQGKDTQYF. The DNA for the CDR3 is TGTGCCTGGAAGTGGCAGGGGAAAGATACGCAGTATTTT.

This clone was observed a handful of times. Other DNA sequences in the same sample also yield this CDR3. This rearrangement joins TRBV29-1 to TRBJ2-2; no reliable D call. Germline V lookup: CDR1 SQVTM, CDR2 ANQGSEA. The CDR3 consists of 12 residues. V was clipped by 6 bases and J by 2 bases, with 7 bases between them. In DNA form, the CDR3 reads TGCAGCGTAAGCAGAAACACCGGGGAGCTGTTTTTT. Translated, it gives CSVSRNTGELFF.

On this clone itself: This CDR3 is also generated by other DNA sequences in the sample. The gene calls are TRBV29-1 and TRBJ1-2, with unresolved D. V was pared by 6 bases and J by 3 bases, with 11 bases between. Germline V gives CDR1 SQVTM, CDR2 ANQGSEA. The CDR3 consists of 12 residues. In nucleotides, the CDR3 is TGCAGCGTCCTTCGGGAGGACTATGGCTACACCTTC. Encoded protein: CSVLREDYGYTF. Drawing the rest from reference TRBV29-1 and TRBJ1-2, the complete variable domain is SAVISQKPSRDICQRGTSLTIQCQVDSQVTMMFWYRQQPGQSLTLIATANQGSEATYESGFVIDKFPISRPNLTFSTLTVSNMSPEDSSIYLCSVLREDYGYTFGSGTRLTVV.

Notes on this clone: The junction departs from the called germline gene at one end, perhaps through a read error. The CDR3, as DNA: TGTGCCAGCAGCTACAACAGGAGGGGGAACTCTGAAGCTTTCTTT. Translated, it gives CASSYNRRGNSEAFF. The chain combines TRBV13 with TRBJ1-1, with D tentatively TRBD1 (6 bases). The CDR3 sequence is 15 residues long. Germline V gene data show CDR1 as PRHDT and CDR2 as FYEKMQ (reference sequence).

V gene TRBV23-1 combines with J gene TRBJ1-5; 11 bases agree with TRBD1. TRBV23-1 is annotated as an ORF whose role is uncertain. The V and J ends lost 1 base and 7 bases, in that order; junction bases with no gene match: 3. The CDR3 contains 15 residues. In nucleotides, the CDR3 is TGCGCCAGCAGTCAATGGGACAGGGGGTGGCAGCCCCAGCATTTT. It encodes CASSQWDRGWQPQHF.

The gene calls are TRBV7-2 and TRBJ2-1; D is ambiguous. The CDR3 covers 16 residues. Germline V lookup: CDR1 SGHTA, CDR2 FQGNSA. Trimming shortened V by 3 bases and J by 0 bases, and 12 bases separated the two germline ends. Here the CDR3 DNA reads TGTGCCAGCAGCTTTCGACCAGCGAGCTCCTACAATGAGCAGTTCTTC. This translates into CASSFRPASSYNEQFF.

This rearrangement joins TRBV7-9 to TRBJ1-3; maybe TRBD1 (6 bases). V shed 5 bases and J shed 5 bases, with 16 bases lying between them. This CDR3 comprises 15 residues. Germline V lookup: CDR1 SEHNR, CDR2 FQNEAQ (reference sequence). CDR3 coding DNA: TGTGCCAGCAGCGCACCCGGGACATTGAGAAACACCATATATTTT. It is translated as CASSAPGTLRNTIYF.

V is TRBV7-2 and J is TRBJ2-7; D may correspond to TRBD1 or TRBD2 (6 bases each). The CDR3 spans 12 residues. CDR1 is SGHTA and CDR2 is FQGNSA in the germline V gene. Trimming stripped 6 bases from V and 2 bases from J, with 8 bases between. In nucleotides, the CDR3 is TGTGCCAGCAGGGGGGGCCCCTACGAGCAGTACTTC. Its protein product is CASRGGPYEQYF.

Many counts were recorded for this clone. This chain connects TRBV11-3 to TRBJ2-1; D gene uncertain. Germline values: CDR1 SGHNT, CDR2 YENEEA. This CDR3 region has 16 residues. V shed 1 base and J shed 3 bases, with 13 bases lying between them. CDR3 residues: CASSLGGPSLYNEQFF. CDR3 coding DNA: TGTGCCAGCAGCTTAGGGGGTCCATCTCTCTACAATGAGCAGTTCTTC.

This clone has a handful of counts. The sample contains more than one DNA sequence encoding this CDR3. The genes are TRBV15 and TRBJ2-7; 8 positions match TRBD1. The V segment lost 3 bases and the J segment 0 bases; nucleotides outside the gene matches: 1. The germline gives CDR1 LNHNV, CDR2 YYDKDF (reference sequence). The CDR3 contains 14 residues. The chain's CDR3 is CATSRDRASYEQYF. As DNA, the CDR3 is TGTGCCACCAGCAGGGACAGGGCCTCCTACGAGCAGTACTTC.